The rows below give T cell receptor beta chains drawn from one sample of a study of cytomegalovirus exposure and HLA in healthy donors. The assay was immunoSEQ multiplex PCR, and TCRdb's table has in-frame clones only and misses some. The sample lists about 57,000 clones; about 90% were seen once. What was sequenced was PBMCs. Receptor source: a young woman in good health and CMV-seronegative. Both conserved end residues are part of each CDR3. D genes are given only for firm matches. Clone sizes are given selectively: once, few, many, or a class where the clone is expanded.

TRBV6-5	TRBD2	TRBJ2-5	-	CASSYKREGPPETQYF	TGTGCCAGCAGTTACAAGCGGGAGGGCCCCCCAGAGACCCAGTACTTC
TRBV15	-	TRBJ2-3	-	CATSVGGDTDTQYF	TGTGCCACCTCCGTGGGCGGGGACACAGATACGCAGTATTTT
TRBV5-1	TRBD2	TRBJ2-5	-	CASSRSGGSIQETQYF	TGCGCCAGCAGCCGAAGCGGGGGGAGTATTCAAGAGACCCAGTACTTC
TRBV5-8	-	TRBJ2-1	-	CASSFVVNEQFF	TGTGCCAGCAGCTTTGTCGTGAATGAGCAGTTCTTC
TRBV7-9	-	TRBJ2-1	-	CASSLGAWQFF	TGTGCCAGCAGCTTAGGCGCCTGGCAGTTCTTC
TRBV7-9	TRBD2	TRBJ2-5	-	CASRDTSGYVETQYF	TGTGCCAGCAGGGACACTAGCGGGTATGTGGAGACCCAGTACTTC
TRBV19	-	TRBJ1-3	-	CASRMTETSGNTIYF	TGTGCCAGTAGGATGACAGAGACCTCTGGAAACACCATATATTTT
TRBV10-3	-	TRBJ2-2	-	CAISESLQGRTGELFF	TGTGCCATCAGTGAGTCGCTACAGGGCAGGACCGGGGAGCTGTTTTTT
TRBV7-2	TRBD2	TRBJ2-3	-	CASSLVAGGHDTQYF	TGTGCCAGCAGCTTAGTAGCGGGAGGCCATGATACGCAGTATTTT
TRBV6-4	TRBD1	TRBJ2-1	-	CASSAGTGAYNEQFF	TGTGCCAGCAGTGCCGGGACAGGGGCCTACAATGAGCAGTTCTTC
TRBV25-1	-	TRBJ1-1	-	CASSRLKGGGTEAFF	TGTGCCAGCAGCAGGCTTAAGGGAGGAGGCACTGAAGCTTTCTTT
TRBV11-2	TRBD2	TRBJ2-7	-	CASSLGLAGEQYF	TGTGCCAGCAGCTTAGGGCTAGCGGGGGAGCAGTACTTC
TRBV5-4	-	TRBJ1-2	-	CASSLDGRPYGYTF	TGTGCCAGCAGCTTGGATGGCAGGCCCTATGGCTACACCTTC
TRBV4-2	TRBD2	TRBJ2-7	once	CASSQDSGTSLNEQYF	TGTGCCAGCAGCCAAGACTCCGGGACTAGCCTAAACGAGCAGTACTTC
TRBV6-1	-	TRBJ1-5	-	CASGYRDQPQHF	TGTGCCAGCGGATACAGGGATCAGCCCCAGCATTTT
TRBV27	-	TRBJ2-2	-	CASTIRQGTNTGELFF	TGTGCCAGCACCATCCGGCAGGGGACGAACACCGGGGAGCTGTTTTTT
TRBV5-1	-	TRBJ1-1	-	CASSKEQGLMNTEAFF	TGCGCCAGCAGCAAGGAACAGGGCCTCATGAACACTGAAGCTTTCTTT
TRBV19	-	TRBJ2-3	-	CASRLRDSGTDTQYF	TGTGCCAGTAGGCTCCGGGACTCGGGGACAGATACGCAGTATTTT
TRBV6-1	TRBD2	TRBJ2-1	-	CAGDAGVNNEQFF	TGTGCCGGGGATGCGGGAGTCAACAATGAGCAGTTCTTC
TRBV4-1	TRBD1	TRBJ1-5	-	CASSPGTGGRNNQPQHF	TGCGCCAGCAGCCCCGGGACAGGCGGGCGCAACAATCAGCCCCAGCATTTT
TRBV28	TRBD1	TRBJ1-2	-	CASTLDRVVYGYTF	TGTGCCAGCACCCTGGACAGGGTTGTCTATGGCTACACCTTC
TRBV29-1	TRBD1	TRBJ1-2	-	CSVEGRGDRAYGYTF	TGCAGCGTTGAAGGGCGAGGGGACAGGGCCTATGGCTACACCTTC
TRBV19	-	TRBJ1-1	-	CASSVNRIMNTEAFF	TGTGCCAGTAGCGTTAACAGGATTATGAACACTGAAGCTTTCTTT
TRBV4-2	TRBD2	TRBJ2-1	-	CASSQEFRAQAGNEQFF	TGTGCCAGCAGCCAAGAATTTAGGGCTCAAGCGGGAAATGAGCAGTTCTTC
TRBV28	-	TRBJ1-4	-	CASSPYVGGVHVDEKLFF	TGTGCCAGCAGTCCCTATGTGGGGGGGGTTCATGTTGATGAAAAACTGTTTTTT
TRBV7-9	TRBD1	TRBJ1-2	-	CASSLVGQNNYGYTF	TGTGCCAGCAGCTTAGTGGGACAGAATAACTATGGCTACACCTTC
TRBV5-4	-	TRBJ1-5	-	CASSLSPDSNQPQHF	TGTGCCAGCAGCTTGAGCCCCGATAGCAATCAGCCCCAGCATTTT
TRBV4-2	-	TRBJ2-7	-	CASSQVRDSSYEQYF	TGTGCCAGCAGCCAAGTTAGGGACTCTTCCTACGAGCAGTACTTC
TRBV19	-	TRBJ2-4	-	CASSLRNQGFQNIQYF	TGTGCCAGTAGTCTCCGCAATCAGGGGTTCCAAAACATTCAGTACTTC
TRBV19	TRBD1	TRBJ2-2	few	CASSVGQGAAGELFF	TGTGCCAGTAGTGTGGGACAGGGGGCGGCCGGGGAGCTGTTTTTT
TRBV5-4	TRBD2	TRBJ2-3	-	CASSYGLADTDTQYF	TGTGCCAGCAGCTATGGACTAGCGGACACAGATACGCAGTATTTT
TRBV5-5	-	TRBJ2-7	-	CASSLTSSYEQYF	TGTGCCAGCAGCTTGACCAGCTCCTACGAGCAGTACTTC
TRBV28	-	TRBJ2-7	-	CASLGAGEQYF	TGTGCCAGCCTGGGGGCAGGCGAGCAGTACTTC
TRBV23-1	-	TRBJ2-5	-	CASSYAGQETQYF	TGCGCCAGCAGTTACGCGGGCCAAGAGACCCAGTACTTC
TRBV29-1	-	TRBJ2-3	-	CSVESAWAGTQYF	TGCAGCGTTGAATCCGCCTGGGCGGGTACGCAGTATTTT
TRBV30	TRBD2	TRBJ2-7	-	CAWSRGGPGEQYF	TGTGCCTGGTCGCGGGGGGGGCCGGGCGAGCAGTACTTC
TRBV2	-	TRBJ2-7	-	CASSEGALGSYEQYF	TGTGCCAGCAGTGAGGGGGCACTAGGCTCCTACGAGCAGTACTTC
TRBV10-3	-	TRBJ2-7	once	CAINQGPGEQYF	TGTGCCATCAATCAGGGGCCGGGCGAGCAGTACTTC
TRBV27	TRBD1	TRBJ2-6	-	CASGTGASGANVLTF	TGTGCCAGCGGAACAGGGGCGAGTGGGGCCAACGTCCTGACTTTC
TRBV4-2	TRBD1	TRBJ1-5	-	CASSRGQTNQPQHF	TGTGCCAGCAGCCGGGGACAGACAAATCAGCCCCAGCATTTT
TRBV6-6	-	TRBJ1-1	once	CASSSHGGGRNTEAFF	TGTGCCAGCAGTTCACATGGAGGCGGCCGGAACACTGAAGCTTTCTTT
TRBV19	-	TRBJ1-5	-	CASSLRQANQPQHF	TGTGCCAGTAGTCTCCGACAGGCCAATCAGCCCCAGCATTTT
TRBV6-1	TRBD1	TRBJ2-7	-	CASSKYRGSYEQYF	TGTGCCAGCAGTAAATACAGGGGAAGCTACGAGCAGTACTTC
TRBV30	-	TRBJ2-7	few	CAWSVQYDRGRGRSYEQYF	TGTGCCTGGAGTGTACAGTATGACCGAGGTCGAGGGCGCTCCTACGAGCAGTACTTC
TRBV6-5	-	TRBJ2-2	-	CASRYGGLNTGELFF	TGTGCCAGCAGATACGGAGGCCTGAACACCGGGGAGCTGTTTTTT
TRBV6-4	TRBD1	TRBJ2-1	-	CASSENGQGAPDEQFF	TGTGCCAGCAGTGAAAACGGACAGGGCGCACCTGATGAGCAGTTCTTC
TRBV6-6	-	TRBJ2-7	-	CASSYSVGRAYEQYF	TGTGCCAGCAGTTACTCGGTCGGCAGGGCCTACGAGCAGTACTTC
TRBV10-2	-	TRBJ2-1	once	CASSVNSEQFF	TGCGCCAGCAGTGTCAATAGTGAGCAGTTCTTC
TRBV6-1	-	TRBJ2-1	-	CASSELAYFNEQFF	TGTGCCAGCAGTGAACTAGCGTATTTCAATGAGCAGTTCTTC
TRBV19	TRBD1	TRBJ1-5	-	CASRDGQGRIQPQHF	TGTGCCAGTAGGGATGGACAGGGTCGAATTCAGCCCCAGCATTTT
TRBV4-1	TRBD1	TRBJ1-4	-	CASSQPGQRATNEKLFF	TGCGCCAGCAGCCAACCGGGACAGAGAGCAACTAATGAAAAACTGTTTTTT
TRBV7-2	TRBD1	TRBJ2-3	-	CASSLWTGGLGMSDTQYF	TGTGCCAGCAGCTTATGGACAGGGGGGTTGGGAATGTCAGATACGCAGTATTTT
TRBV10-1	-	TRBJ1-6	-	CASSEDPFGSPNSPLHF	TGCGCCAGCAGTGAAGATCCTTTCGGGAGTCCTAATTCACCCCTCCACTTT
TRBV11-2	-	TRBJ1-3	-	CASSPITGGNTIYF	TGTGCCAGCAGCCCTATTACAGGGGGAAACACCATATATTTT
TRBV7-2	-	TRBJ1-3	-	CASSPVSGSGNTIYF	TGTGCCAGCAGCCCAGTTTCAGGCTCTGGAAACACCATATATTTT